This TCR beta chain was identified in a study of blood T cells in healthy people across ages (dated by TCRdb to about 2015). With regard to the full study: In model experiments, template switching captured about one uniquely barcoded TCR beta cDNA molecule for every two T cells. Four age groups were formed from the donors: young (average roughly 16 years), middle-aged (approximately 40), aged (around 62) and long-lived (less than 85). To track age-related changes in TCR beta repertoire diversity, the study relied on deep sequencing normalized with unique cDNA molecular identifiers. The study analyzed two additional independent replicas of 1 million unique cDNA reads from the same blood draw for two donors, one aged 18 to 30 and one aged 80 or older. Donors of different ages were randomly distributed across sequencing lanes to avoid experimental bias.

The receptor library was made with 5' RACE. A second PCR of roughly 6 to 12 cycles was performed with a sample-barcoded 5' primer and a J-beta primer mix. A unique molecular identifier was introduced onto each TCR beta cDNA molecule by a template-switch 5' adaptor carrying 12 random nucleotides. Each sample yielded at least 3 million CDR3-containing paired-end reads. First-strand cDNA synthesis was performed from all RNA using the Mint cDNA synthesis kit, with priming by a TRBC-specific oligonucleotide. All cDNA was treated with uracil-DNA glycosylase and then went through a first 18-cycle PCR with the universal primers M1SS and BC2_uni_R. The study's processing was this. For normalization, 1 million high-quality reads were randomly selected from each sample, with every read carrying a distinct molecular identifier. Instead of being binned into consensus sequences, reads that shared molecular identifiers were thrown out. MiTCR, set to a Q25 quality threshold and the strictest error-elimination algorithm, was used for CDR3 identification, clonotype clustering and error correction. A nonparametric unseen species model using Euler transformation provided a lower-bound estimate of total TCR beta diversity. The public reads were quality trimmed at Q25 with fastp and then assembled into clones with MiXCR by TCRdb, keeping productive beta chains. Every CDR3 protein is listed once, alongside the most common genes and DNA of its rows. The V and J calls, along with clone size, are taken from TCRdb and not from the paper's own processing. Here the sample has approximately 1,700,000 distinct CDR3 sequences; about 39% occur a single time. The ten largest clonotypes hold 20% to 25% of the sample.

The paper as a whole reports these results and caveats: Estimates of total diversity from one million sequenced T cells were regarded as lower bounds and underestimates. The CMV infection status of donors was not known, potentially confounding age-related changes in expanded clonotypes. The long-lived group showed more naive CD4+ T cells, fewer expanded clones and increased TCR diversity than the aged group, suggesting age selection. Since profiling was done on bulk unsorted PBMCs, naive and antigen-experienced compartments could not be conclusively compared. As age increased, observed TCR beta diversity per million T cells dropped in a roughly linear way, and a significant reduction was already evident by age roughly 40. There was a strong correlation between observed TCR beta diversity and the percentage of naive T cells measured by flow cytometry.

In regard to this clonotype: The antigen it binds to is not known. No base quality information exists; no much larger clone differs at one position.

Systemically healthy Caucasian individuals from Russia, approximately 39 in total and aged about 6 to 90 years, were included as donors. Around 10 milliliters of peripheral blood were drawn from each donor into EDTA-treated Vacutainer tubes. Ficoll-Paque density-gradient centrifugation was used to isolate PBMCs, with at least 6 million per sample. Trizol reagent was used to extract total RNA from PBMCs, with at least 6 micrograms per sample. For every donor, flow cytometry on a PBMC aliquot measured the percentage of naive CD45RAhigh/CD27high T cells. The sequencing input was blood. The clonotype comes from a human donor in good health.

The DNA reads as follows: TGCGCCAGCAGCCAAGGTCGTGGCAGGGATCATTACGGTGAGACCCAGTACTTC. Its protein reads: CASSQGRGRDHYGETQYF. The V and J genes are TRBV4-3 and TRBJ2-5; the D gene is perhaps TRBD1, from 5 matching bases. The germline V gene provides CDR1 LGHNA and CDR2 YSLEER. The trim is 1 base for V and 5 bases for J, with a gap of 23 bases between the germline ends. Measured from the cysteine to the phenylalanine, the CDR3 is 18 residues long. Solely the CDR3 DNA is kept, with 54 bases framed from the first base.